The rows below give T cell receptor beta chains drawn from one sample of a study of blood T cell repertoires in COVID-19. Sequencing was performed with immunoSEQ multiplex PCR; in TCRdb, only in-frame clones are kept and a portion is missing. The table shows about 250,000 clones, with roughly 82% occurring only once. The sequenced material came from peripheral blood. The receptors derive from a woman of 80 years or more with COVID-19, enrolled during active disease. The conserved cysteine and the conserved F or W are not part of the CDR3 here. Fields, in order: V gene, J gene, CDR3 protein.

v_call: TRBV7-6; j_call: TRBJ2-2; cdr3_aa: ASSLVVGGELF
v_call: TRBV7-9; j_call: TRBJ1-1; cdr3_aa: ASSFNRGPTEAF
v_call: TRBV6-6; j_call: TRBJ1-5; cdr3_aa: ASSPRGGADQPQH
v_call: TRBV30; j_call: TRBJ1-1; cdr3_aa: AWTRQLNTEAF
v_call: TRBV14; j_call: TRBJ1-2; cdr3_aa: ASSPGLLQNYGYT
v_call: TRBV5-1; j_call: TRBJ1-1; cdr3_aa: ASSPPGTRNTEAF
v_call: TRBV6-5; j_call: TRBJ2-1; cdr3_aa: ASRLLRDEQF
v_call: TRBV10-3; j_call: TRBJ2-1; cdr3_aa: AISKTVENNEQF
v_call: TRBV19; j_call: TRBJ1-2; cdr3_aa: ASTMVRQVYGYT
v_call: TRBV2; j_call: TRBJ1-5; cdr3_aa: ASRLTNSNQPQH
v_call: TRBV28; j_call: TRBJ1-3; cdr3_aa: ASRGGPTSGNTIY
v_call: TRBV6-1; j_call: TRBJ1-6; cdr3_aa: ASSESGYNSPLH
v_call: TRBV19; j_call: TRBJ1-5; cdr3_aa: ASSNGIGNQPQH
v_call: TRBV10-3; j_call: TRBJ2-1; cdr3_aa: AISESLGAYNEQF
v_call: TRBV27; j_call: TRBJ1-2; cdr3_aa: ASSPQGALGGYT
v_call: TRBV24-1; j_call: TRBJ2-7; cdr3_aa: ATSGTSGGSSSYEQY
v_call: TRBV18; j_call: TRBJ2-2; cdr3_aa: ASKQGTGELF
v_call: TRBV25-1; j_call: TRBJ2-5; cdr3_aa: ASTRGPQETQY
v_call: TRBV5-1; j_call: TRBJ1-2; cdr3_aa: ASSRTGGNYGYT
v_call: TRBV6-5; j_call: TRBJ2-1; cdr3_aa: ASRSTSTNEQF
v_call: TRBV5-1; j_call: TRBJ2-2; cdr3_aa: ASSSSAGGTGELF
v_call: TRBV6-6; j_call: TRBJ2-6; cdr3_aa: ASSQTGQGSSGANVLT
v_call: TRBV6-6; j_call: TRBJ2-2; cdr3_aa: ASSYVTSGESGELF
v_call: TRBV20-1; j_call: TRBJ2-1; cdr3_aa: SASRGLGDEQF
v_call: TRBV5-6; j_call: TRBJ2-3; cdr3_aa: ASSLWRGLSTDTQY
v_call: TRBV7-8; j_call: TRBJ2-5; cdr3_aa: ASSLVAGGGSHQGTQY
v_call: TRBV5-1; j_call: TRBJ2-5; cdr3_aa: ASSLGSGEETQY
v_call: TRBV6-5; j_call: TRBJ2-1; cdr3_aa: ASRGTGAYNEQF
v_call: TRBV7-8; j_call: TRBJ1-5; cdr3_aa: ASSPDRGGQPQH
v_call: TRBV21-1; j_call: TRBJ1-1; cdr3_aa: ASSHYPGKFAEAF
v_call: TRBV2; j_call: TRBJ2-4; cdr3_aa: ASIGQGKNIQY
v_call: TRBV7-2; j_call: TRBJ2-2; cdr3_aa: ASSRLDLAGGNTGELF
v_call: TRBV6-2/TRBV6-3; j_call: TRBJ2-1; cdr3_aa: ASSLWGGSSYNEQF
v_call: TRBV5-5; j_call: TRBJ1-1; cdr3_aa: ASSLNQQGPNTEAF
v_call: TRBV19; j_call: TRBJ1-2; cdr3_aa: ASSIDPTGRGYT
v_call: TRBV5-5; j_call: TRBJ1-1; cdr3_aa: ASSLAGTANTEAF
v_call: TRBV6-4; j_call: TRBJ2-7; cdr3_aa: ASSVRTGDEQY
v_call: TRBV5-1; j_call: TRBJ1-2; cdr3_aa: ASSEDKGYSNYGYT
v_call: TRBV6-5; j_call: TRBJ2-7; cdr3_aa: ASSYSASLNEQY
v_call: TRBV10-3; j_call: TRBJ2-1; cdr3_aa: AISDSGNNEQF
v_call: TRBV4-3; j_call: TRBJ1-3; cdr3_aa: ASSQDLTTGNTIY
v_call: TRBV6-5; j_call: TRBJ2-7; cdr3_aa: ASRPTGGEQY
v_call: TRBV24-1; j_call: TRBJ2-3; cdr3_aa: ATSFTGGSTDTQY
v_call: TRBV30; j_call: TRBJ1-2; cdr3_aa: AWSVGQTGNYGYT
v_call: TRBV19; j_call: TRBJ2-4; cdr3_aa: ASSITSGVAKNIQY
v_call: TRBV6-2/TRBV6-3; j_call: TRBJ1-5; cdr3_aa: ASSPRDRLVYSNQPQH
v_call: TRBV5-1; j_call: TRBJ1-3; cdr3_aa: ASSVNSGQANTIY